This T cell receptor (beta chain) was captured in a study of a mutant IDH1 vaccine in newly diagnosed glioma. Measured with immunoSEQ multiplex PCR; TCRdb has only the in-frame clones, and not every one. The sample holds tens of thousands of clones; just over 90% are singletons and the top ten take about 10%. There are a few counts of this clone. This sample's time point: baseline, week 1 (first vaccination visit). Specified treatment: pre-vaccination baseline after standard-of-care therapy. Each tumor in the donors was a new WHO grade 3 or 4 astrocytoma, IDH1-mutant and ATRX-lost. Sequencing was performed on PBMCs, taken from a glioma patient treated with radiotherapy, temozolomide or both. The receptor was derived from a man younger than 45 with glioma.

This CDR3 is CASSLAQSTDTQYF. The CDR3 nucleotides are TGTGCCAGCAGCTTAGCGCAGAGCACAGATACGCAGTATTTT. The chain employs TRBV7-2 and TRBJ2-3; D is ambiguous. V lost 0 bases and J lost 0, with 4 bases in between. Germline loops: CDR1 SGHTA, CDR2 FQGNSA. This CDR3 spans 14 amino acids.